One and the same sample provided the 4 T cell receptor beta chains below, sequenced in a study of blood T cells in healthy people across ages. Primed by a sample-barcoded 5' primer and a J-beta primer mix, a second PCR proceeded for 7 to 11 cycles. MiXCR, run by TCRdb on the 5' RACE reads, gives a single entry per CDR3 protein. The sample holds about a million distinct CDR3 sequences; about 53% are singletons and the top ten take about a fifth. The sequencing input was blood. The receptors derive from a woman aged 55 to 70 in good health.

This chain connects TRBV19 to TRBJ2-5; tentatively, D is TRBD1 (6 bases). Trimming stripped 0 bases from V and 4 bases from J, with 15 bases between. CDR1 LNHDA and CDR2 SQIVND come from the germline V gene (reference sequence). The CDR3 loop spans 16 amino acids. The CDR3 region is CASSIDPGVAAETQYF. CDR3 nucleotide sequence: TGTGCCAGTAGTATAGACCCAGGGGTGGCAGCAGAGACCCAGTACTTC.

This clonotype was observed at least ten times. The V call is TRBV4-1, the J call TRBJ2-3, with TRBD2 matching over 12 bases. After removal of 5 bases from V and 5 bases from J, the junction contained 5 bases not matched to a gene. The CDR3 spans 15 residues. The germline V gene has CDR1 MGHRA and CDR2 YSYEKL. CDR3 region: CASSYRLAGEDTQYF. CDR3 nucleotide sequence: TGCGCCAGCAGCTATAGACTAGCGGGAGAAGATACGCAGTATTTT.

The CDR3 DNA reads as TGCGCCAGCAGCCGTCGAGGGGGGAGCAACTACACCTTC. It encodes CASSRRGGSNYTF. The rearrangement joins TRBV5-1 to TRBJ1-2; D is possibly TRBD1 (6 bases). The V gene's germline CDR1 is SGHRS and CDR2 YFSETQ. CDR3 length: 13 residues. V was pared by 4 bases and J by 10 bases, with 17 bases between.

The chain employs TRBV7-2 and TRBJ2-7, with D maybe TRBD2 (6 bases). The CDR3 runs to 14 residues. V lost 7 bases and J lost 2, with 15 bases in between. Germline-derived CDR1 and CDR2 are SGHTA and FQGNSA. The CDR3 DNA reads TGTGCCAGCACCAAGGGCCAGCGGGCCTACGAGCAGTACTTC. This codes for CASTKGQRAYEQYF.